Presented here are 3 T cell receptor beta chains from one specimen sequenced in a study of T cell clones after liver transplantation. The assay was immunoSEQ multiplex PCR, and TCRdb's table has in-frame clones only and misses some. The sample lists roughly 55,000 clones, approximately 84% occurring once. This specimen consisted of CD4+ T cells from blood, obtained before liver transplant. The receptors stem from a human donor who received a liver transplant.

This rearrangement joins TRBV7-9 to TRBJ1-1; D remains ambiguous. CDR3 size: 13 residues. CDR1 is SEHNR and CDR2 is FQNEAQ in the germline V gene (reference sequence). Deletions cut 3 bases from V and 6 bases from J, with 11 bases between. As DNA, the CDR3 is TGTGCCAGCAGCTTGTGGGTATACGCTGAAGCTTTCTTT. Protein product: CASSLWVYAEAFF.

This clone was seen a single time. The rearrangement joins TRBV2 to TRBJ2-1; D is possibly TRBD1 (6 bases). This CDR3 comprises 11 residues. Trimming took off 11 bases at V and 9 bases at J, with 14 bases between the two ends. CDR1 SNHLY and CDR2 FYNNEI come from the germline V gene. The CDR3, as DNA: TGTGCCGCTAGCAGGGGAACTGAGCAGTTCTTC. Residues: CAASRGTEQFF.

The chain uses TRBV18 and TRBJ1-4; unclear D gene. Germline loops: CDR1 KGHSH, CDR2 LQKENI. The CDR3 is 12 amino acids. V lost 1 base and J lost 5, with 2 bases in between. The CDR3 DNA reads TGTGCCAGCTCACCACGAAATGAAAAACTGTTTTTT. Translated: CASSPRNEKLFF.